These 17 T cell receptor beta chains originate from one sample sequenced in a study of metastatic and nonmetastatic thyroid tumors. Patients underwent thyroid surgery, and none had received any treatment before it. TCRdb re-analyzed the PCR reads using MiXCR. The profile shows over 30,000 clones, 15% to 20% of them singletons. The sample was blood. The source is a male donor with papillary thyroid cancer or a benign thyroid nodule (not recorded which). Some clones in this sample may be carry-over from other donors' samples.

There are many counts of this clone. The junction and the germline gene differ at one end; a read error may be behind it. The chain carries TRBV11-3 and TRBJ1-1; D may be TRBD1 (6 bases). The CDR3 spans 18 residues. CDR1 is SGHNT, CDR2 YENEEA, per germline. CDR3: CASSPTPRGGGSNTEAFF. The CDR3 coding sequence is TGTGCTAGCAGCCCGACCCCTCGGGGGGGGGGCTCTAACACTGAAGCTTTCTTT.

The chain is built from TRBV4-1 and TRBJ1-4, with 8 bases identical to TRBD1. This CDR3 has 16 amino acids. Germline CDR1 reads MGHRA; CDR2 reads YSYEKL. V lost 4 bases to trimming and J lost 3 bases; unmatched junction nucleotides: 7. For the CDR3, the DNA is TGCGCCAGCAGCCGCGAGGACAGGGCTGCTAATGAAAAACTGTTTTTT. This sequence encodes CASSREDRAANEKLFF.

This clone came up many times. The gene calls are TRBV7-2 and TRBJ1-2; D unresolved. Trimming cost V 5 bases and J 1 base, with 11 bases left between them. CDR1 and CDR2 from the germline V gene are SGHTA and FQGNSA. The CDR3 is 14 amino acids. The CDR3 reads CASSGRVNNYGYTF. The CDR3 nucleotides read TGTGCCAGCAGCGGCCGGGTCAATAACTATGGCTACACCTTC. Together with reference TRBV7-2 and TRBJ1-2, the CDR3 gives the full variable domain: GAGVSQSPSNKVTEKGKDVELRCDPISGHTALYWYRQSLGQGLEFLIYFQGNSAPDKSGLPSDRFSAERTGGSVSTLTIQRTQQEDSAVYLCASSGRVNNYGYTFGSGTRLTVV.

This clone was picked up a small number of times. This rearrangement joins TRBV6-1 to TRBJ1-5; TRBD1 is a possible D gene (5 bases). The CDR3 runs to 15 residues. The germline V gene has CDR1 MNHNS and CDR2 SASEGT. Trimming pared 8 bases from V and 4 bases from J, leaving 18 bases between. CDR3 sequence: CASGTGRVRNQPQHF. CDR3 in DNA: TGTGCCAGCGGGACGGGGAGGGTACGGAATCAGCCCCAGCATTTT.

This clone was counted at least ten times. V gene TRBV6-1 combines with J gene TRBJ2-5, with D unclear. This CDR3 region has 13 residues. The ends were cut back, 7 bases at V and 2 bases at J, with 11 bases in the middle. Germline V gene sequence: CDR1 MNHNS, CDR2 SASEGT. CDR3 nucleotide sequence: TGTGCCAGCAAAGGGTTGGGGCAAGAGACCCAGTACTTC. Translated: CASKGLGQETQYF.

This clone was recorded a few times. DNA for the CDR3: TGTGCCAGCAGTTCCAGCAGGTCCACTGAAGCTTTCTTT. Translated, it gives CASSSSRSTEAFF. The V call is TRBV28, the J call TRBJ1-1; D gene ambiguous. The V gene's germline CDR1 is MDHEN and CDR2 SYDVKM. V lost 4 bases and J 4 bases, leaving 10 bases between the germline ends. The CDR3 contains 13 residues.

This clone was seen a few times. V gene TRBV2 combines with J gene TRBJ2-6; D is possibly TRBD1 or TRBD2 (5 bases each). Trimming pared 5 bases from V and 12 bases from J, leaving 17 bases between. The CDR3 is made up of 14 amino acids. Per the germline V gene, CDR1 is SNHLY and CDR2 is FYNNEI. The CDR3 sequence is CASSPRAGTGVLTF. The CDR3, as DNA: TGTGCCAGCAGTCCCAGGGCCGGGACCGGCGTCCTGACTTTC. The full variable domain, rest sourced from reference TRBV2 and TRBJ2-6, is EPEVTQTPSHQVTQMGQEVILRCVPISNHLYFYWYRQILGQKVEFLVSFYNNEISEKSEIFDDQFSVERPDGSNFTLKIRSTKLEDSAMYFCASSPRAGTGVLTFGAGSRLTVL.

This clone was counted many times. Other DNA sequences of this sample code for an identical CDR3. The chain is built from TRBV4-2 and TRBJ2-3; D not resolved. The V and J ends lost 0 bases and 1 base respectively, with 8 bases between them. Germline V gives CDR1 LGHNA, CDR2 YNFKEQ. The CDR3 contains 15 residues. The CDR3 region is CASSQDGSRTDTQYF. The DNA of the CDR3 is TGTGCCAGCAGCCAAGACGGGTCCCGCACAGATACGCAGTATTTT.

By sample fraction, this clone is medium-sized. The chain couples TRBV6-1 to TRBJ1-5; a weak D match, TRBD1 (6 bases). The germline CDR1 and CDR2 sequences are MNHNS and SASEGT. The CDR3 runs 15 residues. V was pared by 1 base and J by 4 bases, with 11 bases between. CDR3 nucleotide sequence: TGTGCCAGCAGTGAAGACCAGGGGTGGAATCAGCCCCAGCATTTT. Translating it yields CASSEDQGWNQPQHF.

This CDR3 is CASSGAKGGSYEQYF. The CDR3 region has the DNA TGTGCCAGCAGCGGTGCCAAGGGCGGGAGTTACGAGCAGTACTTC. The chain couples TRBV9 to TRBJ2-7; 7 positions agree with TRBD2. Germline values: CDR1 SGDLS, CDR2 YYNGEE. Trimming took 3 bases from V and 4 from J; bases not matched to a gene: 10. The CDR3 has 15 amino acids.

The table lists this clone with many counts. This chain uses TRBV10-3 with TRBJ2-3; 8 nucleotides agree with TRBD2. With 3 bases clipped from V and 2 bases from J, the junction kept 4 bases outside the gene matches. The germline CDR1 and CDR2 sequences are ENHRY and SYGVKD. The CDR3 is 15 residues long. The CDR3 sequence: CAISDNSGVTDTQYF. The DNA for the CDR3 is TGTGCCATCAGTGATAATAGCGGGGTCACAGATACGCAGTATTTT.

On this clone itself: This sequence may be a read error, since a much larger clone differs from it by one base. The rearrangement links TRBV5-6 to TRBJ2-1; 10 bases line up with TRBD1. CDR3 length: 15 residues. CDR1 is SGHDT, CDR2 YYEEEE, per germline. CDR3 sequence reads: CASSSPGQGTGEHFF. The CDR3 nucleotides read TGTGCCAGCAGCTCACCGGGACAGGGGACCGGTGAGCATTTCTTC.

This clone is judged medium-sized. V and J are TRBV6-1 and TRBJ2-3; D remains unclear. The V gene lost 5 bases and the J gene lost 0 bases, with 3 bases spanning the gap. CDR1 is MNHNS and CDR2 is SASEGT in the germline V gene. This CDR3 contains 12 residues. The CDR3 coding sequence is TGTGCCAGCAGTAGCAGCACAGATACGCAGTATTTT. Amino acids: CASSSSTDTQYF.

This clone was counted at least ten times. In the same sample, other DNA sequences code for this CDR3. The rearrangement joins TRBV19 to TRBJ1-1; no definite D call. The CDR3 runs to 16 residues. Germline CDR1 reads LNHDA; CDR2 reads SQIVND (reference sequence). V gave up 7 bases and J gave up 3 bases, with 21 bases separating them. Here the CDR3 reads CASNSLGQARYTEAFF. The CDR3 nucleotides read TGTGCCAGTAATTCTCTCGGGCAGGCGCGCTACACTGAAGCTTTCTTT.

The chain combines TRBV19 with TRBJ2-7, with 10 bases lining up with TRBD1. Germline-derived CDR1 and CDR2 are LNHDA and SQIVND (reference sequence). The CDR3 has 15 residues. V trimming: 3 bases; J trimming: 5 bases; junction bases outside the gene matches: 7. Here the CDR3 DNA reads TGTGCCAGTAGTATTGACAGGGGGCCATGGAACGAGCAGTACTTC. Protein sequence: CASSIDRGPWNEQYF.

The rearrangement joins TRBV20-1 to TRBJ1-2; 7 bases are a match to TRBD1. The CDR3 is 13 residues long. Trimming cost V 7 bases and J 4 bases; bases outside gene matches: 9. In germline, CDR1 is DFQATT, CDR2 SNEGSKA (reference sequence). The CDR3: CSDITGVAYGYTF. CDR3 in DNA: TGCAGTGATATTACAGGGGTCGCCTATGGCTACACCTTC.

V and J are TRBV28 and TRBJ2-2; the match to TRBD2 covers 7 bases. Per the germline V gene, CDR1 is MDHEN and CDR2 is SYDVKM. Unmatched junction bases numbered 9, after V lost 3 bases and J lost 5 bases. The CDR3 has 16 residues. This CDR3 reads CASSLAGDSSTGELFF. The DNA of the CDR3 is TGTGCCAGCAGTTTGGCGGGGGACTCTTCTACCGGGGAGCTGTTTTTT.